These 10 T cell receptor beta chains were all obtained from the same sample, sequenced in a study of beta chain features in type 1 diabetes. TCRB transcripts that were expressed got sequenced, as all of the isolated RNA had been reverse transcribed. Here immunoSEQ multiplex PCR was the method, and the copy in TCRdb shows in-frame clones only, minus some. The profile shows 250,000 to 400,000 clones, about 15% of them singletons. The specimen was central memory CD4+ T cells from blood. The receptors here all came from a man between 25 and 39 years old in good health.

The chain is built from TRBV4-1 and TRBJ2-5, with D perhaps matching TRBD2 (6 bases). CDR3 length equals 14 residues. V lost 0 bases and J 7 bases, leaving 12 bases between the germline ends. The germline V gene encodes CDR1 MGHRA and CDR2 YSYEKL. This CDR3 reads CASSQDWRDATQYF. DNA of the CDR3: TGCGCCAGCAGCCAAGACTGGCGGGACGCGACCCAGTACTTC.

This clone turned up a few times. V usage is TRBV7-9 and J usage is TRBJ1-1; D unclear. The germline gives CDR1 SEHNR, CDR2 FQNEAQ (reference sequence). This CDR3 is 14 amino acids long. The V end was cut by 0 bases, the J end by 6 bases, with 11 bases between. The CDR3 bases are TGTGCCAGCAGCTTAGCCTCACCTGTCGCTGAAGCTTTCTTT. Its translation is CASSLASPVAEAFF.

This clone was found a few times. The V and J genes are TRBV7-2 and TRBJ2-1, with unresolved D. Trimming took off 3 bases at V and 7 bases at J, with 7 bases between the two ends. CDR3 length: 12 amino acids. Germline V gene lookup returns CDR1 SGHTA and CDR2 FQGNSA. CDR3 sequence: CASSLLTNEQFF. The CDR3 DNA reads TGTGCCAGCAGCTTGCTGACGAATGAGCAGTTCTTC.

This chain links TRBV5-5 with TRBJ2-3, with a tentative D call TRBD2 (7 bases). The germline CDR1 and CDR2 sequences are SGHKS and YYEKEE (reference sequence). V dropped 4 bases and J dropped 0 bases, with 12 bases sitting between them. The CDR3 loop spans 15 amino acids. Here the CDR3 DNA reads TGTGCCAGCAGCAGGGGGGGCTCAAGCACAGATACGCAGTATTTT. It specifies CASSRGGSSTDTQYF.

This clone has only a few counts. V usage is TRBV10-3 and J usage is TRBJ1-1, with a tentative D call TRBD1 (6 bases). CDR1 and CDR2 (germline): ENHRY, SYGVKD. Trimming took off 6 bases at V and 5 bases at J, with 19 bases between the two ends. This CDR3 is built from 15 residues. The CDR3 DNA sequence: TGTGCCATCAGAGACAGCAGGGGTGGGGAGACTGAAGCTTTCTTT. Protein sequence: CAIRDSRGGETEAFF.

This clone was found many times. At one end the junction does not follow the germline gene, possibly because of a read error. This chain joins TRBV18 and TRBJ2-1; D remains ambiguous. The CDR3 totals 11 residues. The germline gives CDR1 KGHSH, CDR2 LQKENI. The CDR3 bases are TGTGCCAGCTCGTCCTCCAATGAGCAGTTCTTC. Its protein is CASSSSNEQFF. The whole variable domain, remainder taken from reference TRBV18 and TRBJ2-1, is NAGVMQNPRHLVRRRGQEARLRCSPMKGHSHVYWYRQLPEEGLKFMVYLQKENIIDESGMPKERFSAEFPKEGPSILRIQQVVRGDSAAYFCASSSSNEQFFGPGTRLTVL.

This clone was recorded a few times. The CDR3 is CASSLGGTTQETQYF. In DNA, the CDR3 is TGCGCCAGCAGCTTGGGCGGGACTACTCAAGAGACCCAGTACTTC. V usage is TRBV5-1 and J usage is TRBJ2-5, with 7 bases matching TRBD2. Trimming cost V 0 bases and J 2 bases; bases outside gene matches: 4. CDR3 length: 15 amino acids. Germline V gives CDR1 SGHRS, CDR2 YFSETQ.

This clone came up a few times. DNA for the CDR3: TGCAGCGTTGGGGGACAGGGGGCGTGGGGCACTGAAGCTTTCTTT. Translated, it gives CSVGGQGAWGTEAFF. The chain combines TRBV29-1 with TRBJ1-1; 12 bases agree with TRBD1. Germline-derived CDR1 and CDR2 are SQVTM and ANQGSEA. The CDR3 runs 15 residues. Germline trimming cut 4 bases from V and 4 bases from J; bases unmatched to any gene: 7.

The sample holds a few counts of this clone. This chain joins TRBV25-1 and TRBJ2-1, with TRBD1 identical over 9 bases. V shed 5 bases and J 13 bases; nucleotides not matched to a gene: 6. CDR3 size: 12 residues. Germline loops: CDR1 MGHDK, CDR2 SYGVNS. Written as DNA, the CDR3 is TGTGCCAGCAGTCCAACGGGACAGGGACAGTTCTTC. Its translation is CASSPTGQGQFF.

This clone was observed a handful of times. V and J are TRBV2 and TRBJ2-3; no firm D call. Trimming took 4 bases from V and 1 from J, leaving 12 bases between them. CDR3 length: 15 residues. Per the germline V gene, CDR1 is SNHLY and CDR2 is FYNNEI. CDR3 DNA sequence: TGTGCCAGCAGTGCGGACCACCGGGGCACAGATACGCAGTATTTT. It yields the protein CASSADHRGTDTQYF.